This T cell receptor beta chain is from a study of OX40 agonist ivuxolimab in advanced cancers. The CDR3 runs to 13 residues. Trimming removed 5 bases at V and 2 bases at J, with 10 bases between. Germline CDR1 and CDR2: SGHTA and FQGNSA. The assay was immunoSEQ multiplex PCR, and TCRdb's table has in-frame clones only and misses some. The repertoire holds 49,000 or so clones, 70% to 90% seen once, with 12% in the top ten. This specimen was CD4+ or CD8+ T cells sorted from blood, taken in a trial of the OX40 agonist ivuxolimab. The TCR sequence derives from an adult with an advanced solid tumor such as melanoma, head and neck, liver or kidney cancer. The chain recombines TRBV7-2 with TRBJ2-7, with D hard to call. Here the CDR3 reads CASSPRWAYEQYF. The CDR3 DNA sequence: TGTGCCAGCAGCCCCCGGTGGGCCTACGAGCAGTACTTC.